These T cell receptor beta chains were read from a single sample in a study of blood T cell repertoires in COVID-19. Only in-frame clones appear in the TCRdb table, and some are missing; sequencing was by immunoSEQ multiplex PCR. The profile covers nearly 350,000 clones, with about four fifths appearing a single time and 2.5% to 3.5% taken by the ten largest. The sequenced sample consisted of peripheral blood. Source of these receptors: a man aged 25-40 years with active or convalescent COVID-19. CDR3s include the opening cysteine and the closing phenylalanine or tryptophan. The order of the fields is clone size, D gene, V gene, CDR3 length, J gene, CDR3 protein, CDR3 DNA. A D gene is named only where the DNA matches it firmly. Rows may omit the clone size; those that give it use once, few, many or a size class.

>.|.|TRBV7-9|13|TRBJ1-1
CASNDNTDTEAFF
TGTGCCAGCAACGACAACACAGACACTGAAGCTTTCTTT
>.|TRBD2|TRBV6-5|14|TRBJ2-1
CASSSSGRRNEQFF
TGTGCCAGCAGTTCTAGCGGGAGAAGAAATGAGCAGTTCTTC
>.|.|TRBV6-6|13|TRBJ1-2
CASSYSVSYGYTF
TGTGCCAGCAGTTACTCGGTCAGCTATGGCTACACCTTC
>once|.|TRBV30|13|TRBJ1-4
CAWSMESQTVANF
TGTGCCTGGAGTATGGAATCCCAGACAGTGGCTAATTTT
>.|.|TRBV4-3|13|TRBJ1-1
CASSIGGGTEAFF
TGCGCCAGCAGCATCGGGGGTGGCACTGAAGCTTTCTTT
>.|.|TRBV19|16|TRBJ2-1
CASSIDGEVPRDEQFF
TGTGCCAGTAGTATAGACGGGGAGGTTCCGAGGGATGAGCAGTTCTTC
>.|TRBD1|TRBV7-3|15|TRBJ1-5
CASSRDSSGNQPQHF
TGTGCCAGCAGCCGGGACAGTTCGGGCAATCAGCCCCAGCATTTT
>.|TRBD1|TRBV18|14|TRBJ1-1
CASSPTGGDTEAFF
TGTGCCAGCTCACCTACAGGGGGAGACACTGAAGCTTTCTTT
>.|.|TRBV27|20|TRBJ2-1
CASSSTAGQLRLRVYNEQFF
TGTGCCAGCAGTTCTACCGCGGGACAGTTAAGGCTACGGGTCTACAATGAGCAGTTCTTC
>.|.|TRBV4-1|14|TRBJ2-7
CASSQPGRRYEQYF
TGCGCCAGCAGCCAACCAGGGCGGCGCTACGAGCAGTACTTC
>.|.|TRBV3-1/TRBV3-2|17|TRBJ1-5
CASSHCTGIESNQPQHF
TGTGCCAGCAGCCATTGTACGGGGATTGAGAGCAATCAGCCCCAGCATTTT
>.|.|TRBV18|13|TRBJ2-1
CASSPNYDGEQFF
TGTGCCAGCTCACCAAACTATGACGGGGAGCAGTTCTTC
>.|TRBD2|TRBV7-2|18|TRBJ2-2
CASSLGASGGRTTGELFF
TGTGCCAGCAGCTTGGGGGCTAGCGGGGGGCGGACCACCGGGGAGCTGTTTTTT
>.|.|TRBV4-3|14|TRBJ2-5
CASSQGLVTETQYF
TGCGCCAGCAGCCAAGGACTAGTAACGGAGACCCAGTACTTC
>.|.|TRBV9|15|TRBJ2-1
CASSVAGGLGNEQFF
TGTGCCAGCAGCGTAGCGGGGGGCTTGGGGAATGAGCAGTTCTTC
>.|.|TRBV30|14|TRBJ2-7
CAWRVAGELYEQYF
TGTGCCTGGAGAGTAGCTGGGGAGCTCTACGAGCAGTACTTC
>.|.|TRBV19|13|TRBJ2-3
CASTVTGTDTQYF
TGTGCCAGTACCGTGACAGGCACAGATACGCAGTATTTT
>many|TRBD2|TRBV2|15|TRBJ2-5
CASIPGGGRQETQYF
TGTGCCAGCATACCCGGGGGGGGTAGGCAAGAGACCCAGTACTTC
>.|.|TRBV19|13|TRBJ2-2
CASSRAGPGELFF
TGTGCCAGTAGTAGGGCGGGACCCGGGGAGCTGTTTTTT
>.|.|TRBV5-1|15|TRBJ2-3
CASSLSGVSTDTQYF
TGCGCCAGCAGCTTATCAGGGGTTAGCACAGATACGCAGTATTTT
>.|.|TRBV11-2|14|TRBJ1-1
CASSLEGPNTEAFF
TGTGCCAGCAGCTTAGAGGGCCCGAACACTGAAGCTTTCTTT
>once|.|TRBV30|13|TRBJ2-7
CAWSPGHTYEQYF
TGTGCCTGGAGCCCAGGACACACCTACGAGCAGTACTTC
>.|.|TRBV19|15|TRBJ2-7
CASSFYSSDSYEQYF
TGTGCCAGTAGTTTTTACAGTTCCGATTCCTACGAGCAGTACTTC
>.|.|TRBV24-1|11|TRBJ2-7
CATSESREQYF
TGTGCCACCAGTGAAAGCCGCGAGCAGTACTTC
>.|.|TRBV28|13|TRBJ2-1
CASSPGMGIEQFF
TGTGCCAGCAGTCCGGGGATGGGCATTGAGCAGTTCTTC
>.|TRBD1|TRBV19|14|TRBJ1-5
CASSDRGGNQPQHF
TGTGCCAGTTCCGACAGGGGAGGCAATCAGCCCCAGCATTTT
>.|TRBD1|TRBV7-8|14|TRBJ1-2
CASSFTGQLYGYTF
TGTGCCAGCAGCTTCACGGGACAGCTCTATGGCTACACCTTC
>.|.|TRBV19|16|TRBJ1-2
CASSELRAGLSYGYTF
TGTGCCAGTAGTGAACTCCGGGCGGGGTTGAGCTATGGCTACACCTTC
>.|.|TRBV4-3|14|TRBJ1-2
CASSQEGTGVGHTF
TGCGCCAGCAGCCAAGAGGGCACGGGGGTTGGTCACACCTTC
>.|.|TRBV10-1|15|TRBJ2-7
CASSPFGGLSYEQYF
TGCGCCAGCAGTCCCTTCGGGGGTCTCTCCTACGAGCAGTACTTC
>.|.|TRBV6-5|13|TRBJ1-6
CATTGTLNSPLHF
TGTGCCACAACCGGGACACTGAATTCACCCCTCCACTTT
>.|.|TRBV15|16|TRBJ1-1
CATSRGWGPANTEAFF
TGTGCCACCAGCAGAGGATGGGGGCCAGCGAACACTGAAGCTTTCTTT
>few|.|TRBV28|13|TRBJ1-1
CASSLARWARAFF
TGTGCCAGCAGTTTAGCCAGGTGGGCAAGAGCTTTCTTT
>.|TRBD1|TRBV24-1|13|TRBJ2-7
CATSRTGNYEQYF
TGTGCCACCAGTCGGACAGGGAACTACGAGCAGTACTTC
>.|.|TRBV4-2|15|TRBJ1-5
CASSQDGSGGQPQHF
TGTGCCAGCAGCCAAGATGGATCAGGAGGTCAGCCCCAGCATTTT
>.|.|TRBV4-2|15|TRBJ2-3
CASSQAVGTTDTQYF
TGTGCCAGCAGCCAAGCTGTTGGGACAACAGATACGCAGTATTTT
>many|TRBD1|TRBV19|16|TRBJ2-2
CASSGGQGWVAGELFF
TGTGCCAGTAGTGGGGGACAGGGTTGGGTTGCCGGGGAGCTGTTTTTT
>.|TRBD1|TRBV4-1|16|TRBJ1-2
CASSQETGSSNYGYTF
TGCGCCAGCAGCCAAGAGACAGGGAGCTCTAACTATGGCTACACCTTC
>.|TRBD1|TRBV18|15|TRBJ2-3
CASSPDGQGTDTQYF
TGTGCCAGCTCACCGGACGGACAGGGCACAGATACGCAGTATTTT
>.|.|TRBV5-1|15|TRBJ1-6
CASSSTARGNSPLHF
TGCGCCAGCAGCTCGACAGCCAGGGGTAATTCACCCCTCCACTTT
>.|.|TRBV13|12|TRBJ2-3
CASSPTEDTQYF
TGTGCCAGCAGCCCTACCGAGGATACGCAGTATTTT
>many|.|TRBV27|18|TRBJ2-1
CASSTLSVSSTGPNEQFF
TGTGCCAGCAGTACCCTCTCCGTTTCGAGTACAGGTCCGAATGAGCAGTTCTTC
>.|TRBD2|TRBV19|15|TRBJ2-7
CASSIRAGGPYEQYF
TGTGCCAGTAGTATCCGAGCGGGAGGGCCCTACGAGCAGTACTTC